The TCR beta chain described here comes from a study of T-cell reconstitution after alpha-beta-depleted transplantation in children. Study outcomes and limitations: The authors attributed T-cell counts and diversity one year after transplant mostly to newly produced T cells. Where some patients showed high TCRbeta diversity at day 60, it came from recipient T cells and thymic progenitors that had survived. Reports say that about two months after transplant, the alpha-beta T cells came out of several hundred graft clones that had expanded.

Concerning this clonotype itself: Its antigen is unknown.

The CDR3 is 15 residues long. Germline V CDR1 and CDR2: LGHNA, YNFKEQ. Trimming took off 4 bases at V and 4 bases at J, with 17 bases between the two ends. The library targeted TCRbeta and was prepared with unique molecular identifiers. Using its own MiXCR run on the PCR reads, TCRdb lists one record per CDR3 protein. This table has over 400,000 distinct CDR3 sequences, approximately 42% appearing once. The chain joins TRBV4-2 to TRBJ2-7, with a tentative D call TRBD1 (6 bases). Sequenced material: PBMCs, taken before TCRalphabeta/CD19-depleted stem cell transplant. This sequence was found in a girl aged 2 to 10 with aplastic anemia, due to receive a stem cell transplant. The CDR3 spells CASSPFGGEAYEQYF. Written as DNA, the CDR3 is TGTGCCAGCAGCCCCTTTGGGGGCGAGGCTTACGAGCAGTACTTC.